These T cell receptor beta chains were read from a single sample in a study of cytomegalovirus exposure and HLA in healthy donors. Sequenced by immunoSEQ multiplex PCR; TCRdb stores in-frame clones only, minus some. Among some 110,000 clones listed, about 81% were seen once. The sample consisted of PBMCs. These receptors all come from a man aged 25-45 years in good health and CMV-seronegative. The CDR3 runs from the conserved cysteine through the conserved F or W. A D gene is named only where the DNA matches it firmly. Size is stated for part of the rows, as once, few or many counts, or as a class when the clone is expanded.

TRBJ1-5 | . | TRBV7-8 | . | TGTGCCAGCAGCTTTGCGCTGGGCAATCAGCCCCAGCATTTT | CASSFALGNQPQHF
TRBJ1-5 | once | TRBV4-2 | . | TGTGCCAGCAGCCCTTATGGGAGGGACTTCAGCAATCAGCCCCAGCATTTT | CASSPYGRDFSNQPQHF
TRBJ1-3 | few | TRBV13 | . | TGTGCCAGCACCGGAGACAGATCTACCTCTGGAAACACCATATATTTT | CASTGDRSTSGNTIYF
TRBJ1-2 | . | TRBV14 | . | TGTGCCAGCAGCCAAGACGCAGGGCAAGTCTATGGCTACACCTTC | CASSQDAGQVYGYTF
TRBJ2-5 | . | TRBV7-9 | TRBD2 | TGTGCCAGCAGCCCACCGGGGGGTTGGGAGACCCAGTACTTC | CASSPPGGWETQYF
TRBJ2-7 | . | TRBV7-9 | TRBD1 | TGTGCCAGCAGGGGGGCAGGGGGCCACCTTTTC | CASRGAGGHLF
TRBJ1-5 | . | TRBV12-5 | . | TGTGCTAGTGGTTTTGGAGGGGATCAGCCCCAGCATTTT | CASGFGGDQPQHF
TRBJ2-5 | . | TRBV5-4 | TRBD2 | TGTGCCAGCAGCCCCGGGGGGGGCGGGGGGGAGGAGACCCAGTACTTC | CASSPGGGGGEETQYF
TRBJ1-2 | . | TRBV30 | . | TGTGCCTGTCGAGTGGACTATGGCTACACCTTC | CACRVDYGYTF
TRBJ1-5 | few | TRBV6-1 | . | TGTGCCAGCAGTGAAGTGGGACACAGTACCCAGCATTTT | CASSEVGHSTQHF
TRBJ1-3 | once | TRBV30 | . | TGTGCCTCTAACGTTGGAAACACCATATATTTT | CASNVGNTIYF
TRBJ2-4 | . | TRBV29-1 | TRBD2 | TGCAGTGCGGGAGGGCCCGATCGAGCCAAAAACATTCAGTACTTC | CSAGGPDRAKNIQYF
TRBJ2-1 | . | TRBV5-1 | TRBD2 | TGCGCCAGCAGCTTGGCCGCGGGAGTGGCCAATGAGCAGTTCTTC | CASSLAAGVANEQFF
TRBJ2-2 | . | TRBV19 | TRBD1 | TGTGCCAGTAGTCTTGGACAGGCCGCCGGGGAGCTGTTTTTT | CASSLGQAAGELFF
TRBJ2-3 | . | TRBV4-1 | TRBD2 | TGCGCCAGCAGCCAAGATTTGGCTAGCGGGAGGCATACGCAGTATTTT | CASSQDLASGRHTQYF
TRBJ2-1 | . | TRBV5-4 | TRBD2 | TGTGCCAGCAGCATCCTGGGCGGCGGGAGGGTCTACAATGAGCAGTTCTTC | CASSILGGGRVYNEQFF
TRBJ2-2 | . | TRBV19 | . | TGTGCCAGTAGTATGTCCGGGGGATCGAACACCGGGGAGCTGTTTTTT | CASSMSGGSNTGELFF
TRBJ1-1 | few | TRBV7-9 | . | TGTGCCAGCAGGTTACTTGGTAGCACTGAAGCTTTCTTT | CASRLLGSTEAFF
TRBJ2-7 | . | TRBV7-2 | . | TGTGCCAGCAGCTTTTCCGAGAGCTCCTACGAGCAGTACTTC | CASSFSESSYEQYF
TRBJ1-2 | . | TRBV6-1 | . | TGTGCCAGCAGTCTGGACAGAGCTAACTATGGCTACACCTTC | CASSLDRANYGYTF
TRBJ1-4 | . | TRBV29-1 | . | TGCAGCGTTTGGGCCGAGGGCGAAAAACTGTTTTTT | CSVWAEGEKLFF
TRBJ2-3 | . | TRBV28 | TRBD1 | TGTGCCAGCAGTTTATCCCGGGACAGGGGCTACACAGATACGCAGTATTTT | CASSLSRDRGYTDTQYF
TRBJ1-1 | . | TRBV29-1 | TRBD1 | TGCAGCGTCGGGACAGGGGATTCTGAAGCTTTCTTT | CSVGTGDSEAFF
TRBJ2-7 | . | TRBV2 | . | TGTGCCAGCAGTCCGGTACAGGCTGGCTACGAGCAGTACTTC | CASSPVQAGYEQYF
TRBJ1-5 | . | TRBV29-1 | . | TGCAGCGTTGGGTCAGGGTCGGCCAATCAGCCCCAGCATTTT | CSVGSGSANQPQHF
TRBJ1-5 | . | TRBV14 | . | TGTGCAATGTGGAGAGGTGCTAGCAGGTATGGCAATCAGCCCCAGCATTTT | CAMWRGASRYGNQPQHF
TRBJ2-7 | once | TRBV29-1 | TRBD1 | TGCAGCGTCCTACCCCCCGATTCCGGGACAGGGAACGAGCAGTACTTC | CSVLPPDSGTGNEQYF
TRBJ2-3 | . | TRBV29-1 | . | TGCAGCGCCTGCCGTCCTCCTGACACCACAGATACGCAGTATTTT | CSACRPPDTTDTQYF
TRBJ1-4 | few | TRBV4-1 | TRBD1 | TGCGCCAGCAGCCCCGAGGACAGGAGTAATGAAAAACTGTTTTTT | CASSPEDRSNEKLFF
TRBJ2-5 | . | TRBV12-5 | TRBD1 | TGTGCTAGTGGTTTGTACCGGGACAGGGTTGTGGAGACCCAGTACTTC | CASGLYRDRVVETQYF
TRBJ2-3 | . | TRBV7-9 | . | TGTGCCAGCAGCTCCGGTTTGGACATGTCGGCAGATACGCAGTATTTT | CASSSGLDMSADTQYF
TRBJ2-2 | . | TRBV5-1 | TRBD2 | TGCGCCAGCAGCCCGGGACTAGCGGGAGGCCCGAACACCGGGGAGCTGTTTTTT | CASSPGLAGGPNTGELFF
TRBJ1-1 | . | TRBV6-5 | . | TGTGCCAGCAGACTGACAGGTATCACTGAAGCTTTCTTT | CASRLTGITEAFF
TRBJ1-3 | . | TRBV29-1 | . | TGCAGCGCCATTACAGGGAACGGAAACACCATATATTTT | CSAITGNGNTIYF
TRBJ2-3 | . | TRBV6-6 | . | TGTGCCAGCAGCAAAAAAAGACAGGGCACAGATACGCAGTATTTT | CASSKKRQGTDTQYF
TRBJ2-1 | . | TRBV5-1 | . | TGCGCCAGCAACCTCGGGCCTGGGGCGGAGAATGAGCAGTTCTTC | CASNLGPGAENEQFF
TRBJ2-1 | . | TRBV29-1 | TRBD2 | TGCAGCGCGTCTAGCGGGGGGGACAATGAGCAGTTCTTC | CSASSGGDNEQFF
TRBJ2-1 | few | TRBV5-1 | TRBD2 | TGCGCCAGCAGCTTAAGGACTAGCGGGGCCCCTGAGCAGTTCTTC | CASSLRTSGAPEQFF
TRBJ2-2 | . | TRBV19 | TRBD2 | TGTGCCAGTACCTATGGGGTAGCGGGGGGAGAAACCGGGGAGCTGTTTTTT | CASTYGVAGGETGELFF
TRBJ1-5 | . | TRBV19 | . | TGTGCCAGTAACGCCCGGGACTGGAATCAGCCCCAGCATTTT | CASNARDWNQPQHF
TRBJ1-6 | once | TRBV7-2 | TRBD1 | TGTGCCAGCACCTTATTTACCCCCGGGACAGGGGATGTTGCACCCCTCCACTTT | CASTLFTPGTGDVAPLHF
TRBJ2-4 | . | TRBV5-6 | TRBD2 | TGTGCCAGCAGTTTAAGCGGGAGGGCCGGGATTCAGTACTTC | CASSLSGRAGIQYF
TRBJ2-7 | few | TRBV18 | . | TGTGCCAGCTCACCACTCAGCTCCTACGAGCAGTACTTC | CASSPLSSYEQYF
TRBJ2-4 | once | TRBV7-9 | TRBD2 | TGTGCCAGCAGCGTGGGACTAGCGGGGACCAGCATTCAGTACTTC | CASSVGLAGTSIQYF
TRBJ1-2 | . | TRBV6-5 | TRBD1 | TGTGCCAGCAGAGGGACAGGGGGTTCGTTTGGCTACACCTTC | CASRGTGGSFGYTF
TRBJ2-1 | . | TRBV6-1 | TRBD1 | TGTGCCAGCAGTGCGACAGGGGGGGAGCAGTTCTTC | CASSATGGEQFF
TRBJ2-2 | . | TRBV11-2 | . | TGTGCCAGCAGCTTAGGGAGTTTTAACACCGGGGAGCTGTTTTTT | CASSLGSFNTGELFF
TRBJ1-6 | . | TRBV7-2 | . | TGTGCCAGCAGCTTGGCCAGGTGGGATTCACCCCTCCACTTT | CASSLARWDSPLHF
TRBJ2-5 | . | TRBV6-5 | TRBD1 | TGTGCCAGCAGTCCGACAGGGGTGATGTGGGAGACCCAGTACTTC | CASSPTGVMWETQYF
TRBJ2-7 | . | TRBV5-1 | TRBD1 | TGCGCCAGCAGCGGGGGACAGGGACCCTACGAGCAGTACTTC | CASSGGQGPYEQYF
TRBJ1-5 | once | TRBV11-2 | . | TGTGCCAGCAGCTTCTCATCAGGCCAGCCCCAGCATTTT | CASSFSSGQPQHF
TRBJ1-5 | few | TRBV5-4 | . | TGTGCCAGCAGCCAGGTGGGCAATCAGCCCCAGCATTTT | CASSQVGNQPQHF
TRBJ1-6 | . | TRBV2 | . | TGTGCCAGCAGTGAGTGGCCCCTCTATAATTCACCCCTCCACTTT | CASSEWPLYNSPLHF
TRBJ1-5 | . | TRBV12-5 | . | TGTGCTAGTGGTTCAACCGCGGGGGGGAAGCCCCAGCCCCAGCATTTT | CASGSTAGGKPQPQHF
TRBJ2-1 | few | TRBV28 | TRBD2 | TGTGTTAGCGGGAATAGGGAGCAGTTCTTC | CVSGNREQFF
TRBJ1-5 | . | TRBV19 | . | TGTGCCAGTAGTCCAGACATGGGCAATCAGCCCCAGCATTTT | CASSPDMGNQPQHF
TRBJ2-5 | . | TRBV5-5 | TRBD1 | TGTGCCAGCAGCTTGGGGGGACAGGGGCGGGAGACCCAGTACTTC | CASSLGGQGRETQYF